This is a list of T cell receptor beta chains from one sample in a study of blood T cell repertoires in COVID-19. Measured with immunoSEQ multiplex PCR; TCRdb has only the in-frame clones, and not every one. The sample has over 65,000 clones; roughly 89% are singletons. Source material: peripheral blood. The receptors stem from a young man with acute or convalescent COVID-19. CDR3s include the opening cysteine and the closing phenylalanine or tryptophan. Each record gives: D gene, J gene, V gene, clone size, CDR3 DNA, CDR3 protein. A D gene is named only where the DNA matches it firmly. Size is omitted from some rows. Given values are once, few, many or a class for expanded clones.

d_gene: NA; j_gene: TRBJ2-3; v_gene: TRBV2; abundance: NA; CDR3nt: TGTGCCAGCAGTTTTCAGGGACTAGATACGCAGTATTTT; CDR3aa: CASSFQGLDTQYF
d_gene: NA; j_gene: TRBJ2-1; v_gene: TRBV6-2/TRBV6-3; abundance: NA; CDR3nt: TGTGCCAGCAGTAACGGACGAGAGGGCAATGAGCAGTTCTTC; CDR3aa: CASSNGREGNEQFF
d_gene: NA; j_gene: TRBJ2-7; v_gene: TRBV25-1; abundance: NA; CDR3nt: TGTGCCAGCAGTGGTTGGGCCGAGCAGTACTTC; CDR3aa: CASSGWAEQYF
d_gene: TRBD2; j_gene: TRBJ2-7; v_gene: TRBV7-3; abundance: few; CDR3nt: TGTGCCAGCAGCATTGGGACTAGCAGCTCCTACGAGCAGTACTTC; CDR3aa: CASSIGTSSSYEQYF
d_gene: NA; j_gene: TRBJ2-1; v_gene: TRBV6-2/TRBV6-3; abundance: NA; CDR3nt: TGTGCCAGCAGTTACTCTAGCAATGAGCAGTTCTTC; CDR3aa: CASSYSSNEQFF
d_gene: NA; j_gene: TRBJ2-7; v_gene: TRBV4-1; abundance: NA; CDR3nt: TGCGCCAGCAGCCAAGGCTCGATCGGTCCAGACAATTCCTACGAGCAGTACTTC; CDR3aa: CASSQGSIGPDNSYEQYF
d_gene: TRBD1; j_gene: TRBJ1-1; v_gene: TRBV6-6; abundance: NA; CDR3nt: TGTGCCAGCAGGGACAGGATGGCTGAAGCTTTCTTT; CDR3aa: CASRDRMAEAFF
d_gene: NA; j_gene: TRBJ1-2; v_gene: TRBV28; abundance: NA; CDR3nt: TGTGCCAGCAGTTCGACGACGACAGCTTCGGAAGGCTACACCTTC; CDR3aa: CASSSTTTASEGYTF
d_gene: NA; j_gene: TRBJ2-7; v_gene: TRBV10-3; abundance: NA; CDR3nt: TGTGCCATCAGTGTAGACGGGAGCTCCTCCTACGAGCAGTACTTC; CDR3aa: CAISVDGSSSYEQYF
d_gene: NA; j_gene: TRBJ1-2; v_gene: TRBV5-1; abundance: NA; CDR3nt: TGCGCCAGCAGCAGCACCGAGGCGAATTATGGCTACACCTTC; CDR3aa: CASSSTEANYGYTF
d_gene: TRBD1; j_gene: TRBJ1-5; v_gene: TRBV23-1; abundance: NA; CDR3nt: TGCGCCAGCCCCTGGGGACAGGGGAGTCAGCCCCAGCATTTT; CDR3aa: CASPWGQGSQPQHF
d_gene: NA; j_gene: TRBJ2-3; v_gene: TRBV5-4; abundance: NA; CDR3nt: TGTGCCAGCAGCTTTTACGGGAGCGGCGATACGCAGTATTTT; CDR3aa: CASSFYGSGDTQYF
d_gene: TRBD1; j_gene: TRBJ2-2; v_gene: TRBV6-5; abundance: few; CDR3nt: TGTGCCAGCGAGGAGAACAGGGGGTCGGCCGGGGAGCTGTTTTTT; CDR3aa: CASEENRGSAGELFF
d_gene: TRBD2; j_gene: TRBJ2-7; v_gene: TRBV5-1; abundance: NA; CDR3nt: TGCGCCAGCAGCTTGGCCCAGCGGGAGTTATACGAGCAGTACTTC; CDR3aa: CASSLAQRELYEQYF
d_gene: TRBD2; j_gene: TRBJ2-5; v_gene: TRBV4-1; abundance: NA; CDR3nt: TGCGCCAGCAGCCCCCTTGGGCGGGGGAGGGGAGAGACCCAGTACTTC; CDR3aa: CASSPLGRGRGETQYF
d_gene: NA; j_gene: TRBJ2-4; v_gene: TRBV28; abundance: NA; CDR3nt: TGTGCCAGCAGTTCTAGACGTACTTTTCAGTACTTC; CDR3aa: CASSSRRTFQYF
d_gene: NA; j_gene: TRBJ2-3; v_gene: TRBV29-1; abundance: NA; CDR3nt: TGCAGCAGTGACAGAAGCACAGATACGCAGTATTTT; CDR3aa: CSSDRSTDTQYF
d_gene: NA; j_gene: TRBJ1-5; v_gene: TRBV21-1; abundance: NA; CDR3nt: TGTGCCAGCAGCAAAGCGCGGACAGGGCCCCGGGGTCAGCCCCAGCATTTT; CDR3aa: CASSKARTGPRGQPQHF
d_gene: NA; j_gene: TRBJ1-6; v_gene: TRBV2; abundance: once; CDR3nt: TGTGCCAGCGTAAACGGCTATAATTCACCCCTCCACTTT; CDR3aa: CASVNGYNSPLHF